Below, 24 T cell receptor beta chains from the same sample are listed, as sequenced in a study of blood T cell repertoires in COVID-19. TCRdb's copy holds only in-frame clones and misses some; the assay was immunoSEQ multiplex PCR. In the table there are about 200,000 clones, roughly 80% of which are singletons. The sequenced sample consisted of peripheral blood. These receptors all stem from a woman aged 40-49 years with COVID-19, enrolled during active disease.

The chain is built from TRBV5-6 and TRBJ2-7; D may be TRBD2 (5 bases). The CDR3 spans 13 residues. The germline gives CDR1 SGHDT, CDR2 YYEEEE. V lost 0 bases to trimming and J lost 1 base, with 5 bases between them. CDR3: CASSLAGSYEQYF. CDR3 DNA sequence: TGTGCCAGCAGCTTGGCGGGATCCTACGAGCAGTACTTC.

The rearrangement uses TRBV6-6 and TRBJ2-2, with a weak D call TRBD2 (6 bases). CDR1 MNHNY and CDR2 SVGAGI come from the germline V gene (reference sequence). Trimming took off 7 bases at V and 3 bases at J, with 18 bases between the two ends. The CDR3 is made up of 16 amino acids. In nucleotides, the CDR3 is TGTGCCAGCACCCCTCGGGGGACCCCCTACACCGGGGAGCTGTTTTTT. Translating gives CASTPRGTPYTGELFF.

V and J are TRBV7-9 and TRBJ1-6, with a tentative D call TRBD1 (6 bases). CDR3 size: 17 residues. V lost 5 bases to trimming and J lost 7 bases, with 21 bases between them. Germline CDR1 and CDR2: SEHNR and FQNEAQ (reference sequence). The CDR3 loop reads CASSPPVGAYTNSPLHF. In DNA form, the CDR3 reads TGTGCCAGCAGCCCGCCCGTGGGGGCCTACACCAATTCACCCCTCCACTTT.

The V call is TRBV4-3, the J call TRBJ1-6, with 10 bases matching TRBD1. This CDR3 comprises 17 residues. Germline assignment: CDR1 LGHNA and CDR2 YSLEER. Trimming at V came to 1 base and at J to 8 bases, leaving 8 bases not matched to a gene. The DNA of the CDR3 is TGCGCCAGCAGCCAAGTAGCATACGGACAGGGGGATTCACCCCTCCACTTT. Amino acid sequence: CASSQVAYGQGDSPLHF.

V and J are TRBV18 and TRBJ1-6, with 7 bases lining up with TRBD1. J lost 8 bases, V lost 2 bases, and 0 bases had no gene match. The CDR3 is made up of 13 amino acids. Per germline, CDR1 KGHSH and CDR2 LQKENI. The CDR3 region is CASSPGQDSPLHF. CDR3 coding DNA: TGTGCCAGCTCACCAGGACAGGATTCACCCCTCCACTTT.

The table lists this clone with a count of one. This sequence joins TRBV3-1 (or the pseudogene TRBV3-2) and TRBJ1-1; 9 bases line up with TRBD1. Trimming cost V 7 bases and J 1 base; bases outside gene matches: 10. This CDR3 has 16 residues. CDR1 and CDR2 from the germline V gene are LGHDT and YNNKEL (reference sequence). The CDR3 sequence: CASIWGQGYRNTEAFF. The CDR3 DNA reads TGTGCCAGCATTTGGGGACAGGGTTATAGGAACACTGAAGCTTTCTTT.

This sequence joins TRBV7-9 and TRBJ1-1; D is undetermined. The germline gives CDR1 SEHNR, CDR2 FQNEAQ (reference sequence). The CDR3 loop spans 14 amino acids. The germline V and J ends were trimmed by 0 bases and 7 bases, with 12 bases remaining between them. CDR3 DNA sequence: TGTGCCAGCAGCTTAGCCCTAGGTGACGGTGAAGCTTTCTTT. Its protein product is CASSLALGDGEAFF. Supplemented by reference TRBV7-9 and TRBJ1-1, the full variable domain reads DTGVSQNPRHKITKRGQNVTFRCDPISEHNRLYWYRQTLGQGPEFLTYFQNEAQLEKSRLLSDRFSAERPKGSFSTLEIQRTEQGDSAMYLCASSLALGDGEAFFGQGTRLTVV.

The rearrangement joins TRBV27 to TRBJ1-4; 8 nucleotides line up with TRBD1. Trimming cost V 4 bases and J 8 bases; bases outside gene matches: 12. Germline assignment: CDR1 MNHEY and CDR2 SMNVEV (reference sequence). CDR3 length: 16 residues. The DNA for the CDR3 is TGTGCCAGCAGTTCAAGGACAGGGATCAGGGGGGAAAAACTGTTTTTT. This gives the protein CASSSRTGIRGEKLFF.

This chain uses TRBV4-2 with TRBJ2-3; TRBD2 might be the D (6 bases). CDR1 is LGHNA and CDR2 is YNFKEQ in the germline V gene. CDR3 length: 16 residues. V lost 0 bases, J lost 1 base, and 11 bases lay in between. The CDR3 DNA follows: TGTGCCAGCAGCCAAGATTGGGGACTGCGCACAGATACGCAGTATTTT. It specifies CASSQDWGLRTDTQYF.

The CDR3 here is CASSPGDYSNQPQHF. In DNA, the CDR3 is TGCGCCAGCAGCCCGGGGGACTATAGCAATCAGCCCCAGCATTTT. This chain connects TRBV5-1 to TRBJ1-5; TRBD1 is a possible D gene (5 bases). V was trimmed by 4 bases and J by 0 bases, leaving 11 bases between them. Looked up from germline, CDR1 is SGHRS and CDR2 is YFSETQ. The CDR3 sequence is 15 residues long.

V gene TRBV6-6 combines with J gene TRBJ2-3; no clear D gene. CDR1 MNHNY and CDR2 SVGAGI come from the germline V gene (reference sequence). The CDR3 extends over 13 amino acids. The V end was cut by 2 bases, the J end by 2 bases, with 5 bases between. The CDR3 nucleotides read TGTGCCAGCAGTTACCCTTCCACAGATACGCAGTATTTT. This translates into CASSYPSTDTQYF.

CDR3 sequence: CASSPYGTSGGASTDTQYF. The CDR3 coding sequence is TGTGCCAGCAGTCCGTACGGGACTAGCGGGGGGGCTAGCACAGATACGCAGTATTTT. The J gene is TRBJ2-3, the V gene TRBV6-6; 16 nucleotides agree with TRBD2. Germline assignment: CDR1 MNHNY and CDR2 SVGAGI (reference sequence). The CDR3 spans 19 residues. Unmatched junction bases numbered 8, after V lost 5 bases and J lost 0 bases.

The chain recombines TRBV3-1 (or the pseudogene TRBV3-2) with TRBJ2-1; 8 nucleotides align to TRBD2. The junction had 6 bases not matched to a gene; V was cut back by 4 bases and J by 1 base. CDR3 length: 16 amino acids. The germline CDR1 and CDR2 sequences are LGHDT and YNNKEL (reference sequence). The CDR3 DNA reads TGTGCCAGCAGCCCCCTCAGCGGGAGTTCCTACAATGAGCAGTTCTTC. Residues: CASSPLSGSSYNEQFF.

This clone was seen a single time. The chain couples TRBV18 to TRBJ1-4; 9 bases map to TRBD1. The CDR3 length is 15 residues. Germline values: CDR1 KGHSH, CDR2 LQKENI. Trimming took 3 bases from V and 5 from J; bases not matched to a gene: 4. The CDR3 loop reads CASSPPGQGNEKLFF. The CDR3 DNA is TGTGCCAGCTCACCTCCGGGACAGGGAAATGAAAAACTGTTTTTT.

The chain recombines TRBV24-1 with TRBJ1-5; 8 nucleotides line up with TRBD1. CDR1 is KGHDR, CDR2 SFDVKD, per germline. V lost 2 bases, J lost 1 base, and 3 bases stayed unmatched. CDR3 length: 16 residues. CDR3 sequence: CATSDSRQGSNQPQHF. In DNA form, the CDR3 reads TGTGCCACCAGTGATTCTCGACAGGGGAGCAATCAGCCCCAGCATTTT.

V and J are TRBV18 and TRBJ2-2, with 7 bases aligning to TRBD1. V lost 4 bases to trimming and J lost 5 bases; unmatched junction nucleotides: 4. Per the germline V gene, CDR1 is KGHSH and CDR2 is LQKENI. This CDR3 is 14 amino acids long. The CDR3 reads CASSLQGTTGELFF. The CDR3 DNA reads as TGTGCCAGCTCACTACAGGGGACGACCGGGGAGCTGTTTTTT.

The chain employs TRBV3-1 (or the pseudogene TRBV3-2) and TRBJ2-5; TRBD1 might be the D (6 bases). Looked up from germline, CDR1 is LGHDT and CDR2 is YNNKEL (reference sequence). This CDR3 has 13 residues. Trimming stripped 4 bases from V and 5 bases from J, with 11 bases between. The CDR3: CASSPFRGETQYF. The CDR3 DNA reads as TGTGCCAGCAGCCCCTTTAGGGGGGAGACCCAGTACTTC.

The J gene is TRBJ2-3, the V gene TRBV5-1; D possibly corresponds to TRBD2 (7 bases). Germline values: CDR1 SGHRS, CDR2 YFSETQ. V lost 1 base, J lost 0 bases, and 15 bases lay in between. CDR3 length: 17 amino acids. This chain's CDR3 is CASSLSAGGPSTDTQYF. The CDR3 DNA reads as TGCGCCAGCAGCTTGTCGGCCGGGGGGCCGAGCACAGATACGCAGTATTTT.

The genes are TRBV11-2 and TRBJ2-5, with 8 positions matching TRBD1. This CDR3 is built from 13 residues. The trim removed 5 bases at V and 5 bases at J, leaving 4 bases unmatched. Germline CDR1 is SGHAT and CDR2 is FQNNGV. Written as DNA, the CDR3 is TGTGCCAGCAGCCGACAGGGGAGGGAGACCCAGTACTTC. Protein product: CASSRQGRETQYF.

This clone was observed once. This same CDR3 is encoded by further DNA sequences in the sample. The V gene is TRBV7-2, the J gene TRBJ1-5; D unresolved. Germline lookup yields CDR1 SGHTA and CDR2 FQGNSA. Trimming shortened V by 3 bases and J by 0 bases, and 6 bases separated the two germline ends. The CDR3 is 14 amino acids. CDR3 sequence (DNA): TGTGCCAGCAGCTTGCTCGGTAGCAATCAGCCCCAGCATTTT. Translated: CASSLLGSNQPQHF.

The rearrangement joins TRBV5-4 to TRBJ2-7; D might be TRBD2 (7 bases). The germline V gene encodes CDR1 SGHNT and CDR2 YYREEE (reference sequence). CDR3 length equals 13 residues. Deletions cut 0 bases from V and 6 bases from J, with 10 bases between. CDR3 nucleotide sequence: TGTGCCAGCAGCTTGGACAGGGAGGGCGAGCAGTACTTC. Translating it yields CASSLDREGEQYF.

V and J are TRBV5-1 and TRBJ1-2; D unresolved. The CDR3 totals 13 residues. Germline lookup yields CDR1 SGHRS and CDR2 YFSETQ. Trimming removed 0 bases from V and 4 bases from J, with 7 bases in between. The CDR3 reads CASSLAVSYGYTF. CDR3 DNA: TGCGCCAGCAGCTTGGCCGTCAGCTATGGCTACACCTTC.

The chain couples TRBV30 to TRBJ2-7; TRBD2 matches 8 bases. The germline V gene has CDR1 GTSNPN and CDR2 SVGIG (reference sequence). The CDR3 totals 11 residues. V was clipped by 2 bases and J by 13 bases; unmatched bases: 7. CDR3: CAWSLGLATYF. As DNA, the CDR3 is TGTGCCTGGAGTCTCGGACTAGCTACATACTTC.

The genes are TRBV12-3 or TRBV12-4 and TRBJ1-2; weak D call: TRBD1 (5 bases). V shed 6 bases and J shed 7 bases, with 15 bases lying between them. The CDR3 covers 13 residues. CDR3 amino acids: CASSRRGQGGYTF. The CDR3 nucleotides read TGTGCCAGCAGCCGGCGGGGCCAGGGTGGCTACACCTTC.